This T cell receptor beta chain was sequenced in a study of T cell changes during pregnancy in multiple sclerosis. This clone was counted once. Generated by immunoSEQ multiplex PCR, the TCRdb table keeps only in-frame clones and is missing some. This sample yields about 44,000 clones, of which more than 90% are seen a single time; 0.67% belongs to the top ten. Sequenced here: CD4+ T cells from peripheral blood mononuclear cells, sampled in the first trimester of pregnancy. The sequence came from a female donor with multiple sclerosis, enrolled in a pregnancy study.

DNA for the CDR3: TGTGCCAGCAGCGCAGCGATAGATTACGAGCAGTACTTC. It translates to CASSAAIDYEQYF. This chain joins TRBV5-4 and TRBJ2-7; D unresolved. Germline CDR1 and CDR2: SGHNT and YYREEE (reference sequence). Trimming stripped 4 bases from V and 4 bases from J, with 12 bases between. This CDR3 is built from 13 residues.